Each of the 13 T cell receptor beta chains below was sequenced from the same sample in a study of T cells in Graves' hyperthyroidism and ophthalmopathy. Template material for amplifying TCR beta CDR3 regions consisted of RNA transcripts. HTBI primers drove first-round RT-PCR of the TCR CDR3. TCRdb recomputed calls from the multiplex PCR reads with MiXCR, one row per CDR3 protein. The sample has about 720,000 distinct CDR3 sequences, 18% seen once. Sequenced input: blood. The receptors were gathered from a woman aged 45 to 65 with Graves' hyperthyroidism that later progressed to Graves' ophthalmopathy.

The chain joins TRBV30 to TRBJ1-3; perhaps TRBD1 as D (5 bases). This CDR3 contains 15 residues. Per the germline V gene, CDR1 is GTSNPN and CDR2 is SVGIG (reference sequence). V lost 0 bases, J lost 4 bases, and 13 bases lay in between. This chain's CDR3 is CAWSVGLGTGNTIYF. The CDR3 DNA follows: TGTGCCTGGAGTGTAGGTTTGGGGACGGGAAACACCATATATTTT. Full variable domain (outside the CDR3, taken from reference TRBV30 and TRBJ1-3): SQTIHQWPATLVQPVGSPLSLECTVEGTSNPNLYWYRQAAGRGLQLLFYSVGIGQISSEVPQNLSASRPQDRQFILSSKKLLLSDSGFYLCAWSVGLGTGNTIYFGEGSWLTVV.

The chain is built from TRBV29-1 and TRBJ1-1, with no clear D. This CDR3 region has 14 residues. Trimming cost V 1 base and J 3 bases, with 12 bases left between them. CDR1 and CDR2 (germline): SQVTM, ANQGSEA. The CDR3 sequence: CSVEGRQEDTEAFF. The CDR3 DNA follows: TGCAGCGTTGAAGGTCGGCAGGAGGACACTGAAGCTTTCTTT.

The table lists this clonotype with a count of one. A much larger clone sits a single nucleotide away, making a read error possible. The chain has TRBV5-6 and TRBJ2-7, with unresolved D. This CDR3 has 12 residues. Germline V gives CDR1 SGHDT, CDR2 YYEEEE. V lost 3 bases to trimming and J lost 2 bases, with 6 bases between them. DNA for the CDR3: TGTGCCAGCAGCTCGGAGCCCTACGAGCAGTACTTC. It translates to CASSSEPYEQYF.

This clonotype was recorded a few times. CDR3 DNA sequence: TGCAGTGCTAGGGGGACTACCCGCAGAGATACGCAGTATTTT. It codes for CSARGTTRRDTQYF. The chain joins TRBV20-1 to TRBJ2-3; 7 nucleotides match TRBD2. The V gene end was trimmed by 3 bases and the J gene end by 5 bases; junction bases not matched to a gene: 8. CDR1 and CDR2 from the germline V gene are DFQATT and SNEGSKA (reference sequence). CDR3 length equals 14 residues.

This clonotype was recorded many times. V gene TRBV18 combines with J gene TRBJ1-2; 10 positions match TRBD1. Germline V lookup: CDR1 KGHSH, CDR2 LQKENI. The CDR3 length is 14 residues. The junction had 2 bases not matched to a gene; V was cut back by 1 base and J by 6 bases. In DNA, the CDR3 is TGTGCCAGCTCACCACAAGGGACAGGGGATGGCTACACCTTC. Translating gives CASSPQGTGDGYTF. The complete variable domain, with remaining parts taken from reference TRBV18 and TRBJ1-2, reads NAGVMQNPRHLVRRRGQEARLRCSPMKGHSHVYWYRQLPEEGLKFMVYLQKENIIDESGMPKERFSAEFPKEGPSILRIQQVVRGDSAAYFCASSPQGTGDGYTFGSGTRLTVV.

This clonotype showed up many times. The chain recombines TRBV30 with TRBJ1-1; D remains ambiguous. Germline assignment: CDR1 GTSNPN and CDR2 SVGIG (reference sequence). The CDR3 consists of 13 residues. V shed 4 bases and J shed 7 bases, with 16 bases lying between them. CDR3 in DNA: TGTGCCTGGATTCTGCGGCCGAAGATTGAAGCTTTCTTT. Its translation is CAWILRPKIEAFF. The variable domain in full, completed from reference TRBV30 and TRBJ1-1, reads SQTIHQWPATLVQPVGSPLSLECTVEGTSNPNLYWYRQAAGRGLQLLFYSVGIGQISSEVPQNLSASRPQDRQFILSSKKLLLSDSGFYLCAWILRPKIEAFFGQGTRLTVV.

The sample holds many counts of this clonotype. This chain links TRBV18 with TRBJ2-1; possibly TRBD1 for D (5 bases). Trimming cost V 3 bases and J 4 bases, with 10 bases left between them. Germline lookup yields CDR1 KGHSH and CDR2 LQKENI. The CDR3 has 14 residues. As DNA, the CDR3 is TGTGCCAGCTCACCTGTACAGGCGTACAATGAGCAGTTCTTC. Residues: CASSPVQAYNEQFF.

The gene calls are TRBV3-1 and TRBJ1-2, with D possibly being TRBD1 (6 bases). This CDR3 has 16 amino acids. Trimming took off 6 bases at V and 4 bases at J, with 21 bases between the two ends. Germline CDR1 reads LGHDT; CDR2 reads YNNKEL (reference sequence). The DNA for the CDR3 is TGTGCCAGCAGTCAGAGCCCCGGACAGCTAGCCTATGGCTACACCTTC. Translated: CASSQSPGQLAYGYTF.

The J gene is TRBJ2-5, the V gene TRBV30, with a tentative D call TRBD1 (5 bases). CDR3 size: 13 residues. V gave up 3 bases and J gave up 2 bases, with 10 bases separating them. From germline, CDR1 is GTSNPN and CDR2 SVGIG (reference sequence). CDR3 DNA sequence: TGTGCCTGGAGCCCCGACAGTCAAGAGACCCAGTACTTC. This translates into CAWSPDSQETQYF.

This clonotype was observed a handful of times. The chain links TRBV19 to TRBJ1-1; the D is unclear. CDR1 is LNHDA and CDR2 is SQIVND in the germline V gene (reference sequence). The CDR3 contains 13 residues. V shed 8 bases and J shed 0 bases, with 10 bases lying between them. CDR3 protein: CASETTMNTEAFF. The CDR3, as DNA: TGTGCCAGTGAGACAACAATGAACACTGAAGCTTTCTTT.

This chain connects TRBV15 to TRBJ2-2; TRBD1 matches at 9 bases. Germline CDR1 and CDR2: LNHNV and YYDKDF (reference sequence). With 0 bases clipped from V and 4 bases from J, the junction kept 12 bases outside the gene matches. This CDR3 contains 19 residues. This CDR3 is CATSRDVGRGTGTTGELFF. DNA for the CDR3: TGTGCCACCAGCAGAGATGTTGGAAGGGGGACAGGGACCACCGGGGAGCTGTTTTTT.

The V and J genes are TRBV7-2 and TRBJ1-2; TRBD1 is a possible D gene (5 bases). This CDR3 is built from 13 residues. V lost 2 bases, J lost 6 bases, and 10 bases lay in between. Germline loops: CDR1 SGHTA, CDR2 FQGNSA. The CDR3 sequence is CASSLTWGNGYTF. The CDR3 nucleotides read TGTGCCAGCAGCTTAACTTGGGGGAATGGCTACACCTTC.

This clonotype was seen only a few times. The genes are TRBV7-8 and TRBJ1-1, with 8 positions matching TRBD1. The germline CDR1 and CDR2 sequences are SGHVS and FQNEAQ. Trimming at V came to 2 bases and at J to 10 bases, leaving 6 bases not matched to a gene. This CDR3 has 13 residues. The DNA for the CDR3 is TGTGCCAGCAGCTTACGGACTACAGGGGGAGCTTTCTTT. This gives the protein CASSLRTTGGAFF.